These 13 T cell receptor beta chains came from one sample sequenced in a study of human T cells and chemical hapten exposure. The authors extracted total RNA from unfractionated whole blood. TCRdb recomputed calls from the 5' RACE reads with MiXCR, one row per CDR3 protein. The table lists tens of thousands of distinct CDR3 sequences, 15% of them singletons. These receptors all come from a female donor in good health.

This clonotype has more than one count but fewer than ten. The chain is built from TRBV15 and TRBJ2-3; unclear D gene. Trimming took off 4 bases at V and 3 bases at J, with 11 bases between the two ends. This CDR3 region has 14 residues. The germline V gene has CDR1 LNHNV and CDR2 YYDKDF (reference sequence). This CDR3 is CATSTGETTDTQYF. For the CDR3, the DNA is TGTGCCACCAGCACTGGAGAGACGACAGATACGCAGTATTTT.

The chain carries TRBV11-2 and TRBJ2-3; D might be TRBD1 (6 bases). This CDR3 contains 15 residues. Germline CDR1 reads SGHAT; CDR2 reads FQNNGV. V was shortened by 5 bases and J by 6 bases, with 18 bases between the two germline ends. The CDR3: CASSVWTAEGDTQYF. CDR3 DNA sequence: TGTGCCAGCAGCGTTTGGACAGCCGAGGGTGATACGCAGTATTTT.

The table lists this clonotype with a few counts. This sequence joins TRBV20-1 and TRBJ1-2, with TRBD1 as a possible D gene (6 bases). V was shortened by 6 bases and J by 6 bases, with 14 bases between the two germline ends. The CDR3 has 12 residues. Germline loops: CDR1 DFQATT, CDR2 SNEGSKA (reference sequence). CDR3 DNA sequence: TGCAGTGCGGCCGGCCCAGGGGATGGCTACACCTTC. It is translated as CSAAGPGDGYTF.

The V and J genes are TRBV6-1 and TRBJ1-1; the D gene is possibly TRBD1 (5 bases). CDR1 is MNHNS, CDR2 SASEGT, per germline. V lost 1 base, J lost 10 bases, and 19 bases lay in between. There are 15 residues in the CDR3. The CDR3 spells CASSEELMGRVAAFF. The CDR3 DNA reads TGTGCCAGCAGTGAAGAGTTGATGGGGCGTGTGGCAGCTTTCTTT.

The rearrangement uses TRBV3-1 and TRBJ1-2; D ambiguous. Trimming removed 4 bases at V and 4 bases at J, with 10 bases between. CDR1 is LGHDT, CDR2 YNNKEL, per germline (reference sequence). The CDR3 consists of 13 residues. The CDR3, as DNA: TGTGCCAGCAGCCGAAAGGGTGGCTATGGCTACACCTTC. Protein sequence: CASSRKGGYGYTF.

This clonotype has more than one count but fewer than ten. The V and J genes are TRBV24-1 and TRBJ2-3, with D possibly being TRBD1 (5 bases). Germline V lookup: CDR1 KGHDR, CDR2 SFDVKD. V was pared by 4 bases and J by 1 base, with 20 bases between. This CDR3 contains 18 residues. As DNA, the CDR3 is TGTGCCACCAGTGACGGGCTGGGTAGGGCAGGGCGCACAGATACGCAGTATTTT. Amino acid sequence: CATSDGLGRAGRTDTQYF.

In its sample, this clonotype was seen a few times. The chain employs TRBV7-2 and TRBJ2-5; 7 bases line up with TRBD2. Trimming took 3 bases from V and 7 from J; bases not matched to a gene: 11. CDR1 and CDR2 from the germline V gene are SGHTA and FQGNSA. The CDR3 spans 15 residues. CDR3 protein: CASSFRAGSAGTQYF. CDR3 DNA sequence: TGTGCCAGCAGCTTTCGAGCGGGGAGTGCAGGGACCCAGTACTTC.

The sample holds a few counts of this clonotype. The chain has TRBV7-2 and TRBJ1-2; maybe TRBD1 (5 bases). V shed 5 bases and J shed 5 bases, with 15 bases lying between them. The CDR3 consists of 14 residues. Germline CDR1 reads SGHTA; CDR2 reads FQGNSA. This CDR3 is CASSPAGAGYGYTF. Here the CDR3 DNA reads TGTGCCAGCAGCCCAGCCGGGGCAGGGTATGGCTACACCTTC.

This rearrangement joins TRBV29-1 to TRBJ1-2, with 8 bases fitting TRBD1. The CDR3 contains 15 residues. Germline CDR1 and CDR2: SQVTM and ANQGSEA. J was trimmed by 8 bases and V by 5 bases; bases with no gene match: 16. In DNA form, the CDR3 reads TGCAGCGTTCCCGGACAGGGAGGTTCGGCTAGCGGCTACACCTTC. Encoded protein: CSVPGQGGSASGYTF.

The CDR3 DNA is TGTGCCAGCAGCTTAACACCTAACTATGGCTACACCTTC. This sequence encodes CASSLTPNYGYTF. The chain employs TRBV7-2 and TRBJ1-2; D uncertain. The CDR3 is made up of 13 amino acids. The V end was cut by 2 bases, the J end by 0 bases, with 4 bases between. Germline loops: CDR1 SGHTA, CDR2 FQGNSA. The entire variable domain, with the rest obtained from reference TRBV7-2 and TRBJ1-2, is as follows: GAGVSQSPSNKVTEKGKDVELRCDPISGHTALYWYRQSLGQGLEFLIYFQGNSAPDKSGLPSDRFSAERTGGSVSTLTIQRTQQEDSAVYLCASSLTPNYGYTFGSGTRLTVV.

This clonotype was detected a few times. V is TRBV10-3 and J is TRBJ2-2; no reliable D call. V was shortened by 0 bases and J by 4 bases, with 12 bases between the two germline ends. The length of the CDR3 is 16 residues. The germline V gene has CDR1 ENHRY and CDR2 SYGVKD. CDR3 loop: CAISESAKGGTGELFF. In DNA, the CDR3 is TGTGCCATCAGTGAGTCGGCCAAGGGTGGCACCGGGGAGCTGTTTTTT.

The rearrangement joins TRBV5-4 to TRBJ2-2, with 8 nucleotides matching TRBD2. This CDR3 is 16 amino acids long. The V segment lost 2 bases and the J segment 5 bases; nucleotides outside the gene matches: 8. Germline V CDR1 and CDR2: SGHNT, YYREEE (reference sequence). Here the CDR3 DNA reads TGTGCCAGCAGCTTTCTAGCGGGCGGGGGTACCGGGGAGCTGTTTTTT. Amino acid sequence: CASSFLAGGGTGELFF. Full variable domain (outside the CDR3, taken from reference TRBV5-4 and TRBJ2-2): ETGVTQSPTHLIKTRGQQVTLRCSSQSGHNTVSWYQQALGQGPQFIFQYYREEENGRGNFPPRFSGLQFPNYSSELNVNALELDDSALYLCASSFLAGGGTGELFFGEGSRLTVL.

This clonotype was detected a few times. The chain combines TRBV7-2 with TRBJ2-3; 7 positions agree with TRBD2. The junction had 1 base not matched to a gene; V was cut back by 1 base and J by 3 bases. The CDR3 covers 14 residues. Germline assignment: CDR1 SGHTA and CDR2 FQGNSA. CDR3 coding DNA: TGTGCCAGCAGCTTAGGGCGGGGGACAGATACGCAGTATTTT. Amino acids: CASSLGRGTDTQYF.